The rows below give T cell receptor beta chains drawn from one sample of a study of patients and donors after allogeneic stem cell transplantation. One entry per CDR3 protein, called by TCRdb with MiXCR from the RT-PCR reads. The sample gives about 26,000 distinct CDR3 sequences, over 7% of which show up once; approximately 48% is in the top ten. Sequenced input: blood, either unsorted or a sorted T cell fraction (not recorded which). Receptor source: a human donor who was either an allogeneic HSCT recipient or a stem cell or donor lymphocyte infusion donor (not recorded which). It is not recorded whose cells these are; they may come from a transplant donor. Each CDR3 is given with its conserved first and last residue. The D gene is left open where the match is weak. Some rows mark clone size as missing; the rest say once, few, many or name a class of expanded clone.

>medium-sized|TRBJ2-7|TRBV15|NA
CATSREGGYEQYF
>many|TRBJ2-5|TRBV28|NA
CASRPLDRTQETQYF
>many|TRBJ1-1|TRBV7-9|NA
CASSPAQGGPRDTEAFF
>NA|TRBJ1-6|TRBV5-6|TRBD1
CASSLLGQGDSPLHF
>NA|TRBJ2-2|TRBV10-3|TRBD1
CAISLTGASNTGELFF
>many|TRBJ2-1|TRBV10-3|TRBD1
CAISGPGQGGNEQFF
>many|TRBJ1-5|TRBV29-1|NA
CSVGAPDQPQHF
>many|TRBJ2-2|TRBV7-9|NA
CASSLNLGAGELFF
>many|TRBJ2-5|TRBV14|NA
CASSQGPPAQYF
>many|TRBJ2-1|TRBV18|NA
CASSPPEVLGQFF
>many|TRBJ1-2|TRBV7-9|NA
CASILSGTNYGYTF
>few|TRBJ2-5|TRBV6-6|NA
CASRSGYQETQYF